This T cell receptor (beta chain) was sequenced during a study of control samples from healthy donors and cancer patients. Data came from immunoSEQ multiplex PCR; TCRdb stores just in-frame clones and leaves some out. The sample has fewer than 500,000 clones, 75% to 95% seen once. CDR1 LNHDA and CDR2 SQIVND come from the germline V gene (reference sequence). The CDR3 covers 11 residues. Trimming took 4 bases from V and 10 from J; bases not matched to a gene: 3. This clone was counted a single time. Sequencing input: PBMCs. J is TRBJ1-1 and V is TRBV19, with 7 bases fitting TRBD1. This clonotype originated in a man aged 35 to 55 with head and neck cancer. The chain's CDR3 is CASSNRDRAFF. CDR3 bases: TGTGCCAGTAGTAACCGGGACAGAGCTTTCTTT. The variable domain in full, with the rest retrieved from reference TRBV19 and TRBJ1-1, is DGGITQSPKYLFRKEGQNVTLSCEQNLNHDAMYWYRQDPGQGLRLIYYSQIVNDFQKGDIAEGYSVSREKKESFPLTVTSAQKNPTAFYLCASSNRDRAFFGQGTRLTVV.